The present entry profiles one T cell receptor beta chain with its context. This entry belongs to a study of shared clonotypes between healthy human individuals. Study at large: The cohort comprised a couple of women and a few men. Their ages spanned 18 to 49 years.

Donors comprised healthy HIV-negative adults lacking recent acute infections or vaccinations. Sequencing was performed with immunoSEQ multiplex PCR; in TCRdb, only in-frame clones are kept and a portion is missing. Among more than 450,000 clones listed, about four fifths were seen once. Germline CDR1 is MNHEY and CDR2 is SMNVEV (reference sequence). The V end lost 3 bases, the J end lost 0 bases, and 12 bases lay between the germline ends. This CDR3 is built from 16 residues. The genes are TRBV27 and TRBJ1-3; D ambiguous. Sequences were obtained from PBMCs. This receptor was obtained from a woman aged 35 to 49 in good health. Some clones in this sample may be carry-over from other donors' samples. CDR3 nucleotide sequence: TGTGCCAGCAGTTTCTGGGCCCATTTCTCTGGAAACACCATATATTTT. Translation gives CASSFWAHFSGNTIYF.